The rows below give T cell receptor beta chains drawn from one sample of a study of T-cell memory formation after mild COVID-19. TCRdb fed the 5' RACE reads into MiXCR, producing one record per CDR3 protein. The table has 350,000 or so distinct CDR3 sequences, 10% to 15% seen once. Sequencing was performed on PBMCs or a T cell subset sorted from them (not recorded which). Receptors originate from a man aged 18 to 30 who had mild COVID-19 (a few samples of this study predate the infection). Cell type and time point are not known. CDR3s include the opening cysteine and the closing phenylalanine or tryptophan. Each record gives: J gene, clone size, D gene, CDR3 length, V gene, CDR3 DNA, CDR3 protein. A D gene is named only where the DNA matches it firmly. Clone size, where shown, is once, few, many, or a class for clones that have expanded.

j_call: TRBJ1-4
clone_size: -
d_call: -
cdr3_length: 13
v_call: TRBV21-1
cdr3_nt: TGTGCCAGCCCGGGACAGGGCAGTGAAAAACTGTTTTTT
cdr3_aa: CASPGQGSEKLFF

j_call: TRBJ2-3
clone_size: -
d_call: TRBD2
cdr3_length: 12
v_call: TRBV6-2/TRBV6-3
cdr3_nt: TGTGCCAGCATGAGCGGGGGGGCTCGGCGGTATTTT
cdr3_aa: CASMSGGARRYF

j_call: TRBJ2-3
clone_size: -
d_call: TRBD2
cdr3_length: 15
v_call: TRBV2
cdr3_nt: TGTGCCAGCAGTGTTGAGTTAGCGGGGGCAGATACGCAGTATTTT
cdr3_aa: CASSVELAGADTQYF

j_call: TRBJ2-5
clone_size: -
d_call: -
cdr3_length: 13
v_call: TRBV6-6
cdr3_nt: TGTGCCACGAGCGACGAGGTTCGAGAGACCCAGTACTTC
cdr3_aa: CATSDEVRETQYF

j_call: TRBJ2-5
clone_size: few
d_call: TRBD2
cdr3_length: 16
v_call: TRBV5-6
cdr3_nt: TGTGCCAGCAGCTTGGGGCTAGCGGTCAACCCTGGGACCCAGTACTTC
cdr3_aa: CASSLGLAVNPGTQYF

j_call: TRBJ1-6
clone_size: few
d_call: -
cdr3_length: 15
v_call: TRBV5-1
cdr3_nt: TGCGCCAGCAGCCCCGGGACGGCGCGGGGTTCACCCCTCCACTTT
cdr3_aa: CASSPGTARGSPLHF

j_call: TRBJ2-3
clone_size: few
d_call: -
cdr3_length: 14
v_call: TRBV28
cdr3_nt: TGTGCCAGCACCCTTGGGTGGGGGCAGAACACGCAGTATTTT
cdr3_aa: CASTLGWGQNTQYF

j_call: TRBJ1-1
clone_size: -
d_call: -
cdr3_length: 17
v_call: TRBV15
cdr3_nt: TGTGCCACCAGCCCTCGATTGTCTACAGGGAGGAACACTGAAGCTTTCTTT
cdr3_aa: CATSPRLSTGRNTEAFF

j_call: TRBJ2-2
clone_size: many
d_call: TRBD1
cdr3_length: 14
v_call: TRBV5-1
cdr3_nt: TGCGCCAGCAGCTTGGCGGGACAGGATGGGGAGCTGTTTTTT
cdr3_aa: CASSLAGQDGELFF

j_call: TRBJ1-3
clone_size: -
d_call: -
cdr3_length: 13
v_call: TRBV7-8
cdr3_nt: TGTGCCAGCAGCTCCAGGACAGGAAACACCATATATTTT
cdr3_aa: CASSSRTGNTIYF

j_call: TRBJ2-3
clone_size: -
d_call: TRBD2
cdr3_length: 16
v_call: TRBV5-1
cdr3_nt: TGCGCCAGCAGCTTGGGAGCGGGGGCATCAACAGATACGCAGTATTTT
cdr3_aa: CASSLGAGASTDTQYF

j_call: TRBJ1-4
clone_size: -
d_call: -
cdr3_length: 15
v_call: TRBV19
cdr3_nt: TGTGCCAGTAGGCCACCCGGAGCAACTAATGAAAAACTGTTTTTT
cdr3_aa: CASRPPGATNEKLFF

j_call: TRBJ2-7
clone_size: few
d_call: TRBD1
cdr3_length: 16
v_call: TRBV5-6
cdr3_nt: TGTGCCAGCAGCCGGTCCGGGACAGTCGCAACATACGAGCAGTACTTC
cdr3_aa: CASSRSGTVATYEQYF

j_call: TRBJ1-2
clone_size: few
d_call: -
cdr3_length: 12
v_call: TRBV12-3/TRBV12-4
cdr3_nt: TGTGCCAGCGGCAGGAATAACTATGGCTACACCTTC
cdr3_aa: CASGRNNYGYTF

j_call: TRBJ2-3
clone_size: many
d_call: -
cdr3_length: 16
v_call: TRBV5-1
cdr3_nt: TGCGCCAGCAGCGCCCCCGAAGGGGGGAAGACAGATACGCAGTATTTT
cdr3_aa: CASSAPEGGKTDTQYF

j_call: TRBJ2-2
clone_size: many
d_call: TRBD1
cdr3_length: 14
v_call: TRBV5-1
cdr3_nt: TGCGCCAGCAAGGAGACAGGGTCGAACGGGGAGCTGTTTTTT
cdr3_aa: CASKETGSNGELFF

j_call: TRBJ1-2
clone_size: -
d_call: -
cdr3_length: 13
v_call: TRBV29-1
cdr3_nt: TGCAGCGTTGAAGATCGAGGGTGGAAAGGCTACACCTTC
cdr3_aa: CSVEDRGWKGYTF

j_call: TRBJ1-6
clone_size: few
d_call: -
cdr3_length: 13
v_call: TRBV6-1
cdr3_nt: TGTGCCAGCAGTGAAGTGGGGAATTCACCCCTCCACTTT
cdr3_aa: CASSEVGNSPLHF

j_call: TRBJ2-5
clone_size: -
d_call: TRBD2
cdr3_length: 14
v_call: TRBV6-6
cdr3_nt: TGTGCCAGCACTCAGAGCGGGGTGGGAGAGACCCAGTACTTC
cdr3_aa: CASTQSGVGETQYF

j_call: TRBJ2-7
clone_size: -
d_call: TRBD1
cdr3_length: 14
v_call: TRBV30
cdr3_nt: TGTGCCTGGAGCCGCGGGACAGGGGGCCACGAGCAGTACTTC
cdr3_aa: CAWSRGTGGHEQYF

j_call: TRBJ2-3
clone_size: few
d_call: -
cdr3_length: 12
v_call: TRBV25-1
cdr3_nt: TGTGCCAGCAGTGATTTCTATGCTACGCAGTATTTT
cdr3_aa: CASSDFYATQYF

j_call: TRBJ2-2
clone_size: -
d_call: -
cdr3_length: 15
v_call: TRBV5-1
cdr3_nt: TGCGCCAGCAGCACCGACGAGGGAGGCACCGGGGAGCTGTTTTTT
cdr3_aa: CASSTDEGGTGELFF

j_call: TRBJ2-3
clone_size: -
d_call: TRBD2
cdr3_length: 16
v_call: TRBV6-5
cdr3_nt: TGTGCCAGCAGTCCTAGCGGGGGGACCCACACAGATACGCAGTATTTT
cdr3_aa: CASSPSGGTHTDTQYF

j_call: TRBJ1-6
clone_size: -
d_call: -
cdr3_length: 17
v_call: TRBV18
cdr3_nt: TGTGCCAGCTCACCACCGAATTCAGATTTGAATAATTCACCCCTCCACTTT
cdr3_aa: CASSPPNSDLNNSPLHF

j_call: TRBJ2-1
clone_size: -
d_call: -
cdr3_length: 16
v_call: TRBV7-9
cdr3_nt: TGTGCCAGCAGCAATCTAGGGGCGGGGACCTACAATGAGCAGTTCTTC
cdr3_aa: CASSNLGAGTYNEQFF

j_call: TRBJ2-2
clone_size: many
d_call: -
cdr3_length: 14
v_call: TRBV6-5
cdr3_nt: TGTGCCAGCAGGCGGTCAATTGTTATCGGGGAGCTGTTTTTT
cdr3_aa: CASRRSIVIGELFF

j_call: TRBJ2-5
clone_size: few
d_call: TRBD1
cdr3_length: 14
v_call: TRBV24-1
cdr3_nt: TGTGCCACCGCTGACAGGGGGCAAGGAGAGACCCAGTACTTC
cdr3_aa: CATADRGQGETQYF

j_call: TRBJ2-1
clone_size: few
d_call: -
cdr3_length: 14
v_call: TRBV7-2
cdr3_nt: TGTGCCAGCAGCCCTCAGCAGGGCGGGAATGAGCAGTTCTTC
cdr3_aa: CASSPQQGGNEQFF

j_call: TRBJ2-3
clone_size: -
d_call: -
cdr3_length: 16
v_call: TRBV5-1
cdr3_nt: TGCGCCAGCAGCGAAGGAACCGGGTATGGAACAGATACGCAGTATTTT
cdr3_aa: CASSEGTGYGTDTQYF

j_call: TRBJ2-1
clone_size: few
d_call: TRBD2
cdr3_length: 13
v_call: TRBV19
cdr3_nt: TGTGCCACACTGGGGCGGGGGTACAATGAGCAGTTCTTC
cdr3_aa: CATLGRGYNEQFF

j_call: TRBJ1-6
clone_size: many
d_call: -
cdr3_length: 16
v_call: TRBV4-1
cdr3_nt: TGCGCCAGCAGCCCTCGGGGGATGGGACCTAATTCACCCCTCCACTTT
cdr3_aa: CASSPRGMGPNSPLHF